Here is one T cell receptor (beta chain) with its context. Its antigen remains unknown. Trimming pared 2 bases from V and 8 bases from J, leaving 6 bases between. Germline lookup yields CDR1 SGHTA and CDR2 FQGNSA. The CDR3 extends over 12 amino acids. TCRdb itself ran the reads through MiXCR, one entry per CDR3 protein. Of roughly 860,000 distinct CDR3 sequences in the sample, about 30% were seen once. This entry is derived from a study of T cell repertoires in cytomegalovirus infection. Study as a whole: CMV epitopes used comprised recently identified HLA-C-restricted ones and well-studied HLA-B-restricted ones. Indications of both CMV infection and matching HLA type were provided by public TCR beta signatures. Study-level points and caveats: Identification of carriers of CMV plus the relevant HLA was achieved through cumulative public TCR beta family frequency.

Source: cultured CD8+ T cells from PBMCs, taken from culture after CMV antigen stimulation. The chain has TRBV7-2 and TRBJ1-4; D gene uncertain. This clonotype was obtained from a human donor in good health (CMV status not recorded). Some clones in this sample may be carry-over from other donors' samples. Here the CDR3 reads CASSLFAEKLFF. In DNA form, the CDR3 reads TGTGCCAGCAGCTTATTCGCGGAAAAACTGTTTTTT. The whole variable domain, filled in from reference TRBV7-2 and TRBJ1-4, reads GAGVSQSPSNKVTEKGKDVELRCDPISGHTALYWYRQSLGQGLEFLIYFQGNSAPDKSGLPSDRFSAERTGGSVSTLTIQRTQQEDSAVYLCASSLFAEKLFFGSGTQLSVL.